This TCR beta chain derives from a study of Tregs in tolerant kidney transplant recipients. Whole-study results and caveats: The small number of patients limits these findings pending further validation. No direct test of biological reproducibility was done here. Activated donor B cell expansion appeared to reveal the most relevant donor-specific TCRbeta repertoire.

CDR3 length equals 12 residues. Germline values: CDR1 SGHVS, CDR2 FNYEAQ. V dropped 3 bases and J dropped 5 bases, with 7 bases sitting between them. Thawed PBMCs were FACS-sorted into unstimulated CD4+CD25+CD127- regulatory T cells, CD4+CD25- non-regulatory cells, CD4 and CD8 cells. A remark on this clone: Its target is unknown.

TCRdb's table, derived via immunoSEQ multiplex PCR, lists solely in-frame clones and lacks some. Of tens of thousands of clones in the sample, 65% to 85% were seen once. The chain recombines TRBV7-6 with TRBJ2-5; unclear D gene. The sample comprised CD4+ T cells from blood. The origin of this receptor is a human donor in good health. As DNA, the CDR3 is TGTGCCAGCAGCTTTTACTTTGAGACCCAGTACTTC. Translation gives CASSFYFETQYF.